This TCR beta chain was retrieved from a study of blood T cell repertoires in COVID-19. Study details: Acute and convalescent COVID-19 specimens originated in the United States, Italy and Spain. PBMCs, B-cell-depleted T cells, or T cells were the source of the cDNA or gDNA that made up the material.

In the original processing: Cell counts per sample came from amplifying reference gene primers. Sequencing used immunoSEQ multiplex PCR; TCRdb keeps in-frame clones, though not all of them. That table supplies the V and J calls and clone size; D and trimming were determined from the DNA. This sample has 30,000 to 40,000 clones, with 86% found just once. The CDR3 covers 17 residues. Deletions cut 4 bases from V and 2 bases from J, with 18 bases between. Germline V gene sequence: CDR1 LGHNT, CDR2 FRNRAP. This TCR was sampled from a woman aged 80 or over with active or convalescent COVID-19. Sequencing used peripheral blood. The chain couples TRBV12-5 to TRBJ1-5, with D unresolved. The CDR3 DNA reads as TGTGCTAGTGGTTCCCTAACGTGGGAGGGCGGCAATCAGCCCCAGCATTTT. Its protein is CASGSLTWEGGNQPQHF. Filled out from reference TRBV12-5 and TRBJ1-5, the complete variable domain reads DARVTQTPRHKVTEMGQEVTMRCQPILGHNTVFWYRQTMMQGLELLAYFRNRAPLDDSGMPKDRFSAEMPDATLATLKIQPSEPRDSAVYFCASGSLTWEGGNQPQHFGDGTRLSIL.